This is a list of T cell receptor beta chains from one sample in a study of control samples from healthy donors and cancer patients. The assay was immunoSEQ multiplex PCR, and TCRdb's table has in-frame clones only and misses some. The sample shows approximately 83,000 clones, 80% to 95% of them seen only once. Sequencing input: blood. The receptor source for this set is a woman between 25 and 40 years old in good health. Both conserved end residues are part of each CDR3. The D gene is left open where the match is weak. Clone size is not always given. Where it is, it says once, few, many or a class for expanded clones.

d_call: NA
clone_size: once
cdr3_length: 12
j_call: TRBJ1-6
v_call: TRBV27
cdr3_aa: CASSPINSPLHF
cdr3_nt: TGTGCCAGCAGTCCTATTAATTCACCCCTCCACTTT

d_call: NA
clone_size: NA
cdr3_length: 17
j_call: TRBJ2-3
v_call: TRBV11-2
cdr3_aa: CASSLDLSDRRTDTQYF
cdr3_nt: TGTGCCAGCAGCTTAGATCTCAGTGACAGACGCACAGATACGCAGTATTTT

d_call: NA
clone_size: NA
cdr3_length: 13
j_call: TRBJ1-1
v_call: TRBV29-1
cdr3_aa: CSVVDRPNTEAFF
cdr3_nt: TGCAGCGTAGTCGACAGACCGAACACTGAAGCTTTCTTT

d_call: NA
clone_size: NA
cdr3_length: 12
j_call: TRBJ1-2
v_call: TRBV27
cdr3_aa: CASSTTGYGYTF
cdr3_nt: TGTGCCAGCAGCACTACAGGGTATGGCTACACCTTC

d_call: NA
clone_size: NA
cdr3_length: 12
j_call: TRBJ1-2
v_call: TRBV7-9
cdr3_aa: CASSRDQYGYTF
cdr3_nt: TGTGCCAGCAGCCGGGACCAATATGGCTACACCTTC

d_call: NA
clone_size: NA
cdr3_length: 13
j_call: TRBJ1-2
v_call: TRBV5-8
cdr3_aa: CASSLISASGYTF
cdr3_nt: TGTGCCAGCAGCTTGATTTCGGCGTCTGGCTACACCTTC

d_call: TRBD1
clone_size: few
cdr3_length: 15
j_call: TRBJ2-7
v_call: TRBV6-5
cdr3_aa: CASSRGDSPSYEQYF
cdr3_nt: TGTGCCAGCAGTCGAGGGGACAGTCCCTCCTACGAGCAGTACTTC

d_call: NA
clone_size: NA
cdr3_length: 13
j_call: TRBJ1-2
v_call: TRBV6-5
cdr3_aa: CASSSGLNYGYTF
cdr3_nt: TGTGCCAGCAGTTCCGGGCTTAACTATGGCTACACCTTC

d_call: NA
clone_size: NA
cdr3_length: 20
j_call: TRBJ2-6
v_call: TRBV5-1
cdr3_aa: CASSLLGPADTTPGANVLTF
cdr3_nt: TGCGCCAGCAGCTTGTTGGGGCCGGCGGACACAACCCCTGGGGCCAACGTCCTGACTTTC

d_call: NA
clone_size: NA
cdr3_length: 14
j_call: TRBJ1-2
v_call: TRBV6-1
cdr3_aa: CASSDPGANYGYTF
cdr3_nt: TGTGCCAGCAGTGACCCAGGGGCCAACTATGGCTACACCTTC

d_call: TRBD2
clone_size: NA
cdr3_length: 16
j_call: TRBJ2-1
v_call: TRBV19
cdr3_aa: CASSPGGSRRYNEQFF
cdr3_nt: TGTGCCAGTAGTCCCGGGGGGAGCCGGCGGTACAATGAGCAGTTCTTC

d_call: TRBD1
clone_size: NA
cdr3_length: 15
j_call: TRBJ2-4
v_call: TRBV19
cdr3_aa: CASSLQGVPKNIQYF
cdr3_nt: TGTGCCAGTAGTTTACAGGGGGTCCCCAAAAACATTCAGTACTTC

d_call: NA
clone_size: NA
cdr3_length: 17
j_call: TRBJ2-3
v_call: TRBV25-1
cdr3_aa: CASSPSFLGFSTDTQYF
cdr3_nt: TGTGCCAGCAGTCCCTCTTTTCTAGGTTTTAGCACAGATACGCAGTATTTT

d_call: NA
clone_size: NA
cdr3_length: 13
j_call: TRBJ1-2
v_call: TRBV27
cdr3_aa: CASSVGRFYGYTF
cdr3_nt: TGTGCCAGCAGTGTAGGACGTTTTTACGGCTACACCTTC